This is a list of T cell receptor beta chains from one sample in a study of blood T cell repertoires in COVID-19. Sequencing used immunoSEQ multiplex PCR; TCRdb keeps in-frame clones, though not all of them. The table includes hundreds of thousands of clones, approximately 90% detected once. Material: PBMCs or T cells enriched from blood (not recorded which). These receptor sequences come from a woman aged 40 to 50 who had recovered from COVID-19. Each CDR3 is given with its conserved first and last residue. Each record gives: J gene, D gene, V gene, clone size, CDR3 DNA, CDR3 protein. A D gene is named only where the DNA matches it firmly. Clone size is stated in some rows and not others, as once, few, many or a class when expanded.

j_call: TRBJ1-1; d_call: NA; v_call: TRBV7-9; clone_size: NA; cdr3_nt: TGTGCCAGCAGCTTACCTTCGACAAGCCTTGAAGCTTTCTTT; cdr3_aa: CASSLPSTSLEAFF
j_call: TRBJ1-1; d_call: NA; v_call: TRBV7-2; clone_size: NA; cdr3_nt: TGTGCCAGCAGCTTTTCAGTGAACACTGAAGCTTTCTTT; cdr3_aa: CASSFSVNTEAFF
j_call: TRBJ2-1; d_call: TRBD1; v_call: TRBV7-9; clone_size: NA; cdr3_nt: TGTGCCAGCAGCTTGAGGGGGCTCGGATACAATGAGCAGTTCTTC; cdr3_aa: CASSLRGLGYNEQFF
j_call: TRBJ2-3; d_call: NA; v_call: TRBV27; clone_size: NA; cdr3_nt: TGTGCCAGCAGTTTTCCCGGGAGTGGCACAGATACGCAGTATTTT; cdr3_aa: CASSFPGSGTDTQYF
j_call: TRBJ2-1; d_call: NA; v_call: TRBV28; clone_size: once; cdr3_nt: TGTGCCAGCAGCTTTCTAGGGGGATACAATGAGCAGTTCTTC; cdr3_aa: CASSFLGGYNEQFF
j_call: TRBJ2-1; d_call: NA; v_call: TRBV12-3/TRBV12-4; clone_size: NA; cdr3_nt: TGTGCCAGCAGTTTGGGCGGGGGCGAGCAGTTCTTC; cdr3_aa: CASSLGGGEQFF
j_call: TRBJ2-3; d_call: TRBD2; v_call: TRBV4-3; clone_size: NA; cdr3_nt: TGCGCCAGCAGCCAAGATCTTGGACTAGCGGGGGGGTTAGATACGCAGTATTTT; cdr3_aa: CASSQDLGLAGGLDTQYF
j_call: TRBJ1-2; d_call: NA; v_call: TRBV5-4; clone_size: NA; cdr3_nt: TGTGCCAGCAGCTTGGCGGGGACTAACTATGGCTACACCTTC; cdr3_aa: CASSLAGTNYGYTF
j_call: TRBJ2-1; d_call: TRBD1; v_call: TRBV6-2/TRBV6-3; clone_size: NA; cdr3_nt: TGTGCCAGCAGTTACTCACCTCCGACAGGGATCTACAATGAGCAGTTCTTC; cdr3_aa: CASSYSPPTGIYNEQFF
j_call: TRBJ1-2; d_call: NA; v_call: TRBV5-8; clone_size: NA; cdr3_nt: TGTGCCAGCACCCTGACAGTTGTTAACTATGGCTACACCTTC; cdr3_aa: CASTLTVVNYGYTF
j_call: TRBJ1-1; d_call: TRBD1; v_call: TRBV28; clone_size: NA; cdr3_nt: TGTGCCAGCAGTATCACTGAAAGGACAGGGGAAATCACTGAAGCTTTCTTT; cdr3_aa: CASSITERTGEITEAFF
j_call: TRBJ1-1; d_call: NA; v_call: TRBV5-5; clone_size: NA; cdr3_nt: TGTGCCAGCAGCCTGACAGGTGCGAACACTGAAGCTTTCTTT; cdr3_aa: CASSLTGANTEAFF
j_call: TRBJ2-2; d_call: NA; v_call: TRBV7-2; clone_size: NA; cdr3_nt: TGTGCCAGCACCCTTGGTGGGGCAGTCACCGGGGAGCTGTTTTTT; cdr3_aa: CASTLGGAVTGELFF
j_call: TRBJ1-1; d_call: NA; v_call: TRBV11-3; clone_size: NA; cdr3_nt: TGTGCCAGCAGCTTTACAGGGATGAACACTGAAGCTTTCTTT; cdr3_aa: CASSFTGMNTEAFF
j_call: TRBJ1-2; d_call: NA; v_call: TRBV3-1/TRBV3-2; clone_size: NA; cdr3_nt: TGTGCCAGCAGCCAACCAGGGGCCTATGGCTACACCTTC; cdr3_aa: CASSQPGAYGYTF
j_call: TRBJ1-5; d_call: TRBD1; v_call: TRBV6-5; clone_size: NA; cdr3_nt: TGTGCCAGCAGTTACGGGTCAGACAGGGGGCCCCAGCATTTT; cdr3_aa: CASSYGSDRGPQHF
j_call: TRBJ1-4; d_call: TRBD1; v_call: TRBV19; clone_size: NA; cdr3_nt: TGTGCCAGTAGTGAACGACAGGGGATAGGTGAAAAACTGTTTTTT; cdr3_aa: CASSERQGIGEKLFF
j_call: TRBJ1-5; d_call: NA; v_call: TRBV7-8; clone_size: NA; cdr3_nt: TGTGCCAGCAGCTGGGGGGGGGACCAAAGAAATCAGCCCCAGCATTTT; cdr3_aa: CASSWGGDQRNQPQHF
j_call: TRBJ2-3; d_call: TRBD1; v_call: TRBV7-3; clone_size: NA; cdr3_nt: TGTGCCAGCAGCTCGAGGACAGGGGGCTTCGATACGCAGTATTTT; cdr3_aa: CASSSRTGGFDTQYF
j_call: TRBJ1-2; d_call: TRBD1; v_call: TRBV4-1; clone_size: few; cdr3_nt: TGCGCCAGCAGCCATAACCGGGACAGCGACTATGGCTACACCTTC; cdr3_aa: CASSHNRDSDYGYTF
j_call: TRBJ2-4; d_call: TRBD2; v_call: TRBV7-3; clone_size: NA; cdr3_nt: TGTGCCAGCAGCTTATGGCCCCCCGGGACTAGCGGGGTTGACATTCAGTACTTC; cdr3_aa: CASSLWPPGTSGVDIQYF
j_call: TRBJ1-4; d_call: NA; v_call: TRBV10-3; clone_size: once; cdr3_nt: TGTGCCATCAGGGGACAAGTGGGGGATGAAAAACTGTTTTTT; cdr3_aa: CAIRGQVGDEKLFF